This is a list of T cell receptor beta chains from one sample in a study of beta chain features in type 1 diabetes. Using immunoSEQ multiplex PCR, the repertoire was profiled, and TCRdb retains in-frame clones only, with some absent. The data contain 360,000 or so clones, roughly a fifth of them singletons. The sequencing input was naive CD4+ T cells from blood. Receptors were obtained from a woman aged 18-35 years in good health. Each CDR3 is given with its conserved first and last residue. Fields, in order: clone size, V gene, D gene, J gene, CDR3 DNA, CDR3 protein. The D gene is left open where the match is weak. A row's size may be missing; if present it is once, few, many or a size class.

clone size: NA
V gene: TRBV6-1
D gene: NA
J gene: TRBJ2-3
CDR3 DNA: TGTGCCAGCAGTGAAGTCAGGCTCCCGGCAGATACGCAGTATTTT
CDR3 protein: CASSEVRLPADTQYF

clone size: few
V gene: TRBV19
D gene: TRBD1
J gene: TRBJ2-6
CDR3 DNA: TGTGCCAGTAGTACCCCAGGGGGCAAGCGATCTGGGGCCAACGTCCTGACTTTC
CDR3 protein: CASSTPGGKRSGANVLTF

clone size: few
V gene: TRBV7-9
D gene: TRBD2
J gene: TRBJ2-1
CDR3 DNA: TGTGCCAGCAGCGGTAGGGCGGGAGGGGCTTACAATGAGCAGTTCTTC
CDR3 protein: CASSGRAGGAYNEQFF

clone size: NA
V gene: TRBV5-6
D gene: NA
J gene: TRBJ2-5
CDR3 DNA: TGTGCCAGCAGCCTCCAAGAGACCCAGTACTTC
CDR3 protein: CASSLQETQYF

clone size: few
V gene: TRBV7-2
D gene: NA
J gene: TRBJ2-5
CDR3 DNA: TGTGCCAGCAGCTCCACTGGGGGGTTCACCCAGTACTTC
CDR3 protein: CASSSTGGFTQYF

clone size: NA
V gene: TRBV27
D gene: TRBD1
J gene: TRBJ1-2
CDR3 DNA: TGTGCCAGCAGTTTGACGGACAGGAACTATGGCTACACCTTC
CDR3 protein: CASSLTDRNYGYTF

clone size: few
V gene: TRBV6-6
D gene: NA
J gene: TRBJ2-7
CDR3 DNA: TGTGCCAGCAGTTACTCGCCAGACTACGAGCAGTACTTC
CDR3 protein: CASSYSPDYEQYF

clone size: NA
V gene: TRBV7-9
D gene: NA
J gene: TRBJ1-1
CDR3 DNA: TGTGCCAGCAGGCCTCTTAACAGGGTGAACACTGAAGCTTTCTTT
CDR3 protein: CASRPLNRVNTEAFF

clone size: NA
V gene: TRBV18
D gene: NA
J gene: TRBJ2-7
CDR3 DNA: TGTGCCAGCTCACCACCGGGCGAATCCGACCTCGAGCAGTACTTC
CDR3 protein: CASSPPGESDLEQYF

clone size: few
V gene: TRBV7-2
D gene: TRBD1
J gene: TRBJ2-5
CDR3 DNA: TGTGCCAGCAGCTTAGGAGGGACAGTCCAAGAGACCCAGTACTTC
CDR3 protein: CASSLGGTVQETQYF

clone size: NA
V gene: TRBV12-5
D gene: NA
J gene: TRBJ1-1
CDR3 DNA: TGTGCTAGTGGTTCCTCGGGGATAAACACTGAAGCTTTCTTT
CDR3 protein: CASGSSGINTEAFF

clone size: NA
V gene: TRBV7-7
D gene: NA
J gene: TRBJ2-7
CDR3 DNA: TGTGCTAGCAGCTCCCGGCGGTACTACGAGCAGTACTTC
CDR3 protein: CASSSRRYYEQYF

clone size: NA
V gene: TRBV27
D gene: NA
J gene: TRBJ1-6
CDR3 DNA: TGTGCCAGCAGTTCTGCCCCAGGGCCGAATTCACCCCTCCACTTT
CDR3 protein: CASSSAPGPNSPLHF

clone size: NA
V gene: TRBV19
D gene: TRBD1
J gene: TRBJ1-2
CDR3 DNA: TGTGCCAGTAGGGGACAGGGTGAAGGCTACACCTTC
CDR3 protein: CASRGQGEGYTF

clone size: NA
V gene: TRBV30
D gene: TRBD2
J gene: TRBJ2-5
CDR3 DNA: TGTGCCTGGAGTGTACTAGCGGGAGTAGAGACCCAGTACTTC
CDR3 protein: CAWSVLAGVETQYF

clone size: few
V gene: TRBV7-3
D gene: TRBD1
J gene: TRBJ2-3
CDR3 DNA: TGTGCCAGCAGCTCGACAGGGAAATCGGATACGCAGTATTTT
CDR3 protein: CASSSTGKSDTQYF

clone size: few
V gene: TRBV2
D gene: NA
J gene: TRBJ2-7
CDR3 DNA: TGTGCCAGCCTGTCGTACAACGAGCAGTACTTC
CDR3 protein: CASLSYNEQYF

clone size: few
V gene: TRBV7-3
D gene: NA
J gene: TRBJ2-5
CDR3 DNA: TGTGCCAGCAGCTCCCAGGCCGGAGAGACCCAGTACTTC
CDR3 protein: CASSSQAGETQYF

clone size: NA
V gene: TRBV2
D gene: NA
J gene: TRBJ2-1
CDR3 DNA: TGTGCCACCGCCCCAGGGTCAATATTGGATGAGCAGTTCTTC
CDR3 protein: CATAPGSILDEQFF

clone size: NA
V gene: TRBV11-3
D gene: NA
J gene: TRBJ2-2
CDR3 DNA: TGTGCCAGCAGCCAAGGACTGGGAAGGCTCACCGGGGAGCTGTTTTTT
CDR3 protein: CASSQGLGRLTGELFF

clone size: few
V gene: TRBV11-2
D gene: NA
J gene: TRBJ1-1
CDR3 DNA: TGTGCCAGCAGCACTCGACAGTGGGGCACTGAAGCTTTCTTT
CDR3 protein: CASSTRQWGTEAFF

clone size: few
V gene: TRBV5-1
D gene: TRBD1
J gene: TRBJ2-3
CDR3 DNA: TGCGCCAGCAGCTATACAGGGGCCAAGGATACGCAGTATTTT
CDR3 protein: CASSYTGAKDTQYF

clone size: NA
V gene: TRBV2
D gene: TRBD1
J gene: TRBJ1-5
CDR3 DNA: TGTGCCAGCAGACAGGGGGCGCGCAGCAATCAGCCCCAGCATTTT
CDR3 protein: CASRQGARSNQPQHF

clone size: few
V gene: TRBV27
D gene: NA
J gene: TRBJ2-5
CDR3 DNA: TGTGCCAGCAGTTTTGGCCCCCAAGAGACCCAGTACTTC
CDR3 protein: CASSFGPQETQYF

clone size: NA
V gene: TRBV6-5
D gene: NA
J gene: TRBJ1-5
CDR3 DNA: TGTGCCAGCAGGACCGGGGGTAGCAATCAGCCCCAGCATTTT
CDR3 protein: CASRTGGSNQPQHF

clone size: few
V gene: TRBV14
D gene: NA
J gene: TRBJ2-6
CDR3 DNA: TGTGCCAGCGGGCCGCGGGCCAACGTCCTGACTTTC
CDR3 protein: CASGPRANVLTF

clone size: few
V gene: TRBV29-1
D gene: TRBD1
J gene: TRBJ1-2
CDR3 DNA: TGCAGCGTTGAAGAGCCCGGACAGGGCGCGGATGGCTACACCTTC
CDR3 protein: CSVEEPGQGADGYTF

clone size: NA
V gene: TRBV6-5
D gene: TRBD2
J gene: TRBJ2-1
CDR3 DNA: TGTGCCAGCAGTTACACGGGGGGTTACAATGAGCAGTTCTTC
CDR3 protein: CASSYTGGYNEQFF

clone size: NA
V gene: TRBV30
D gene: NA
J gene: TRBJ1-2
CDR3 DNA: TGTGCCTGGGGAGCGGGGGCTTCTTATGGCTACACCTTC
CDR3 protein: CAWGAGASYGYTF

clone size: NA
V gene: TRBV5-1
D gene: NA
J gene: TRBJ2-2
CDR3 DNA: TGCGCCAGCAGCTTGGCGCAGCTAGAGAACACCGGGGAGCTGTTTTTT
CDR3 protein: CASSLAQLENTGELFF

clone size: few
V gene: TRBV5-4
D gene: NA
J gene: TRBJ2-1
CDR3 DNA: TGTGCCAGCAGCTTAGGGGGTAGCGTCTACAATGAGCAGTTCTTC
CDR3 protein: CASSLGGSVYNEQFF

clone size: NA
V gene: TRBV5-6
D gene: TRBD1
J gene: TRBJ2-5
CDR3 DNA: TGTGCCAGCAGCGCACAGGGGGTTGGAGAGACCCAGTACTTC
CDR3 protein: CASSAQGVGETQYF

clone size: NA
V gene: TRBV9
D gene: NA
J gene: TRBJ2-1
CDR3 DNA: TGTGCCAGCAGCGTATCAGGGATCTACAATGAGCAGTTCTTC
CDR3 protein: CASSVSGIYNEQFF

clone size: NA
V gene: TRBV5-1
D gene: TRBD2
J gene: TRBJ2-7
CDR3 DNA: TGCGCCAGCAGCTTTGGGACTAGCGGGACCACCTACGAGCAGTACTTC
CDR3 protein: CASSFGTSGTTYEQYF

clone size: NA
V gene: TRBV30
D gene: NA
J gene: TRBJ1-6
CDR3 DNA: TGTGCCTGGAGCAGACAGAATTCACCCCTCCACTTT
CDR3 protein: CAWSRQNSPLHF

clone size: few
V gene: TRBV13
D gene: TRBD2
J gene: TRBJ2-1
CDR3 DNA: TGTGCCAGCAGCGAGGAGAAGTGGACTAGCGGGAGTGGTGAGCAGTTCTTC
CDR3 protein: CASSEEKWTSGSGEQFF

clone size: NA
V gene: TRBV6-5
D gene: TRBD1
J gene: TRBJ2-7
CDR3 DNA: TGTGCCAGCAGTTACTCCTCAGGGGGCGGCGAGCAGTACTTC
CDR3 protein: CASSYSSGGGEQYF

clone size: few
V gene: TRBV18
D gene: NA
J gene: TRBJ1-5
CDR3 DNA: TGTGCCAGCTCACCGCGGGACCACTCATCTAGCAATCAGCCCCAGCATTTT
CDR3 protein: CASSPRDHSSSNQPQHF

clone size: few
V gene: TRBV18
D gene: NA
J gene: TRBJ2-7
CDR3 DNA: TGTGCCAGCTCACCAGGGGCAGCGACCAACTACGAGCAGTACTTC
CDR3 protein: CASSPGAATNYEQYF

clone size: NA
V gene: TRBV11-2
D gene: TRBD2
J gene: TRBJ2-1
CDR3 DNA: TGTGCCAGCAGCCCCATCAAGCTAGCGGCTCACAATGAGCAGTTCTTC
CDR3 protein: CASSPIKLAAHNEQFF

clone size: NA
V gene: TRBV30
D gene: TRBD1
J gene: TRBJ2-7
CDR3 DNA: TGTGCCTGGGAGGTGGACAGGGGGCCGTACGAGCAGTACTTC
CDR3 protein: CAWEVDRGPYEQYF

clone size: NA
V gene: TRBV5-1
D gene: TRBD2
J gene: TRBJ2-3
CDR3 DNA: TGCGCCAGCAGCCTTCCCCTAGCGGGGGGCACAGATACGCAGTATTTT
CDR3 protein: CASSLPLAGGTDTQYF

clone size: few
V gene: TRBV4-1
D gene: NA
J gene: TRBJ2-7
CDR3 DNA: TGCGCCAGCAGCCGCCCTGGGCAGACCTACGAGCAGTACTTC
CDR3 protein: CASSRPGQTYEQYF

clone size: few
V gene: TRBV10-3
D gene: TRBD1
J gene: TRBJ2-6
CDR3 DNA: TGTGCCATCGGGGGACAGGGGGCATCCGGGGCCAACGTCCTGACTTTC
CDR3 protein: CAIGGQGASGANVLTF

clone size: few
V gene: TRBV5-4
D gene: TRBD2
J gene: TRBJ2-1
CDR3 DNA: TGTGCCAGCAGCCGACTAGCGGGAGTTAGGAATGAGCAGTTCTTC
CDR3 protein: CASSRLAGVRNEQFF

clone size: few
V gene: TRBV13
D gene: NA
J gene: TRBJ2-3
CDR3 DNA: TGTGCCAGCAGCTTAGAGGGTCTAGGGGCGAGCACAGATACGCAGTATTTT
CDR3 protein: CASSLEGLGASTDTQYF

clone size: NA
V gene: TRBV4-1
D gene: TRBD2
J gene: TRBJ2-1
CDR3 DNA: TGCGCCAGCAGTCGACTAGCGGGGGTCTACAATGAGCAGTTCTTC
CDR3 protein: CASSRLAGVYNEQFF

clone size: NA
V gene: TRBV6-1
D gene: TRBD2
J gene: TRBJ2-7
CDR3 DNA: TGTGCCAGCACCTTCTTTCTAGCGGGAGAGAGCGAGCAGTACTTC
CDR3 protein: CASTFFLAGESEQYF

clone size: NA
V gene: TRBV15
D gene: TRBD2
J gene: TRBJ2-1
CDR3 DNA: TGTGCCACCAGCCCACGACTGGAAACCGGGACTAGCGGATACAATGAGCAGTTCTTC
CDR3 protein: CATSPRLETGTSGYNEQFF

clone size: NA
V gene: TRBV6-6
D gene: TRBD1
J gene: TRBJ2-2
CDR3 DNA: TGTGCCAGCAGTCTCCACGGACAGGGTTTTACCGGGGAGCTGTTTTTT
CDR3 protein: CASSLHGQGFTGELFF